This record concerns one T cell receptor beta chain sequence. Per the original data handling: Counts of nucleated cells, estimated from reference gene primer amplification, were obtained. Produced via immunoSEQ multiplex PCR; TCRdb's table is partial and in-frame only. The V and J calls and clone size come from that table; D and trimming were worked out from the DNA. The sample includes 130,000 or so clones, about 86% of them seen just once. The data were taken from a study of blood T cell repertoires in COVID-19. Study-wide context: Specimens from acute and convalescent COVID-19 originated in the United States, Italy and Spain. T cells, B-cell-depleted T cells, or PBMCs provided the cDNA or gDNA that served as material.

Participants' own reports of clinical history determined their cohort assignment. The TCR sequence derives from a man in his forties with acute COVID-19. Sequenced material: PBMCs or T cells enriched from blood (not recorded which).

In DNA, the CDR3 is TGTGCCAGTAATGAGGAGGGCAATCAGCCCCAGCATTTT. Protein sequence: CASNEEGNQPQHF. The gene calls are TRBV19 and TRBJ1-5; D gene uncertain. Per germline, CDR1 LNHDA and CDR2 SQIVND (reference sequence). V lost 7 bases to trimming and J lost 2 bases, with 9 bases between them. The CDR3 consists of 13 residues.